This TCR beta chain stems from a study of CXCR3-negative and CXCR3-positive naive CD8 T cells. Study-wide results and caveats: Within a donor, both naive subsets shared TRBV-TRBJ usage, unlike memory cells.

cDNA libraries for TRB were generated by 5' RACE incorporating UMI labels. Using the 5' RACE reads, TCRdb records one entry per CDR3 protein without DNA. In total, the table holds 45,000 to 55,000 distinct CDR3 sequences. As to this clonotype: Antigen specificity is unknown.

The CDR3 loop spans 13 amino acids. Per germline, CDR1 SGHVS and CDR2 FNYEAQ. The genes are TRBV7-6 and TRBJ2-7. The sequenced sample was memory CD8+ T cells from blood. The sequence came from a human donor in good health. Some clones in this sample may be carry-over from other donors' samples. CDR3 protein: CASSLAEDYEQYF. Full variable domain (remainder filled in from reference TRBV7-6 and TRBJ2-7): GAGVSQSPRYKVTKRGQDVALRCDPISGHVSLYWYRQALGQGPEFLTYFNYEAQQDKSGLPNDRFSAERPEGSISTLTIQRTEQRDSAMYRCASSLAEDYEQYFGPGTRLTVT.